Below, one TCR beta chain is given with its context. Its antigen is unidentified. Sequencing used immunoSEQ multiplex PCR; TCRdb keeps in-frame clones, though not all of them. The table includes 40,000 to 60,000 clones, around 83% detected once. These data come from a study of radiotherapy plus CTLA-4 blockade in lung cancer. General study findings and limits: Early blood T cell clone dynamics, with interferon-beta, were reported to best predict response.

Germline assignment: CDR1 WSHSY and CDR2 SAAADI. After removal of 8 bases from V and 1 base from J, the junction contained 12 bases not matched to a gene. CDR3 size: 16 residues. The chain carries TRBV10-2 and TRBJ2-3; 7 positions agree with TRBD2. The sequence derives from a human donor with non-small cell lung cancer who had stable disease on radiotherapy plus ipilimumab. The material was peripheral blood, obtained from a patient treated with radiotherapy plus ipilimumab. CDR3 region: CASSKRREPGTDTQYF. In DNA form, the CDR3 reads TGCGCCAGCTCTAAACGGCGGGAGCCGGGCACAGATACGCAGTATTTT.